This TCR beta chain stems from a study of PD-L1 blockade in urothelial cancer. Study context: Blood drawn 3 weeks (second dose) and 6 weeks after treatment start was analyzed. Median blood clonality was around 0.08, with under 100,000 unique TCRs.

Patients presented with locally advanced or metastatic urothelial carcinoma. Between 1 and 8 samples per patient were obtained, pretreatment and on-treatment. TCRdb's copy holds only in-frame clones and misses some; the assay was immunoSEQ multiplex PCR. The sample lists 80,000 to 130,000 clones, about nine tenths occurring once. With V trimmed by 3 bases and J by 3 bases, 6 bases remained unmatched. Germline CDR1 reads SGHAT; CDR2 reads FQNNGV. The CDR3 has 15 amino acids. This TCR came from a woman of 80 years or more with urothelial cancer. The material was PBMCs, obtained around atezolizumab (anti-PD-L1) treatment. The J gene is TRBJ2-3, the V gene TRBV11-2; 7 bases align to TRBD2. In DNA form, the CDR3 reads TGTGCCAGCAGCTTGGCGGGAGCCAAGACAGATACGCAGTATTTT. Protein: CASSLAGAKTDTQYF.